The clone carrying this TCR beta chain was seen a few times. Its specificity is unknown. This CDR3 is built from 15 residues. J lost 4 bases, V lost 0 bases, and 3 bases had no gene match. Germline values: CDR1 SGHKS, CDR2 YYEKEE (reference sequence). These data belong to a study of T cells and copy number aberrations in small-cell lung cancer. The data were produced by immunoSEQ multiplex PCR, yet TCRdb's version contains in-frame clones alone and is incomplete. Among 7,500 to 10,000 clones listed, around 79% were seen once. Study-wide results and caveats: Compared with adjacent lung tissue, tumors had lower T-cell richness and clonality and non-significantly lower density. The study's sample size was small, so findings need validation.

The source of this sequence is a man in his 60s with small cell lung cancer. Sequencing was carried out using normal tissue next to the tumor. The chain employs TRBV5-5 and TRBJ2-1; 8 bases line up with TRBD1. The DNA of the CDR3 is TGTGCCAGCAGCTTGGAGGACAGGGAATACAATGAGCAGTTCTTC. The encoded protein is CASSLEDREYNEQFF. Together with reference TRBV5-5 and TRBJ2-1, the CDR3 gives the full variable domain: DAGVTQSPTHLIKTRGQQVTLRCSPISGHKSVSWYQQVLGQGPQFIFQYYEKEERGRGNFPDRFSARQFPNYSSELNVNALLLGDSALYLCASSLEDREYNEQFFGPGTRLTVL.